These 12 T cell receptor beta chains were sequenced from one sample in a study of blood T cell repertoires in COVID-19. TCRdb's table, derived via immunoSEQ multiplex PCR, lists solely in-frame clones and lacks some. Of tens of thousands of clones in the sample, roughly four fifths were seen once. Sequences were obtained from peripheral blood. The receptors were gathered from a man between 65 and 85 years old with COVID-19, enrolled during active disease.

This chain joins TRBV2 and TRBJ2-1; TRBD2 matches at 13 bases. The junction had 7 bases not matched to a gene; V was cut back by 6 bases and J by 8 bases. This CDR3 is built from 15 residues. Germline CDR1 and CDR2: SNHLY and FYNNEI. This chain's CDR3 is CASRSRTSGSDEQFF. CDR3 DNA: TGTGCCAGCAGGAGTAGGACTAGCGGGAGCGATGAGCAGTTCTTC.

The chain employs TRBV9 and TRBJ1-5; TRBD1 agrees at 8 bases. The CDR3 sequence is 14 residues long. CDR1 and CDR2 (germline): SGDLS, YYNGEE. The V segment lost 3 bases and the J segment 7 bases; nucleotides outside the gene matches: 6. The CDR3 DNA reads TGTGCCAGCAGCGCAACAGGGGGATGGCAGCCCCAGCATTTT. Protein: CASSATGGWQPQHF. Full variable domain (rest looked up from reference TRBV9 and TRBJ1-5): DSGVTQTPKHLITATGQRVTLRCSPRSGDLSVYWYQQSLDQGLQFLIQYYNGEERAKGNILERFSAQQFPDLHSELNLSSLELGDSALYFCASSATGGWQPQHFGDGTRLSIL.

The chain employs TRBV28 and TRBJ2-7; TRBD2 aligns across 7 bases. Germline CDR1 is MDHEN and CDR2 is SYDVKM. The CDR3 sequence is 18 residues long. Trimming took 4 bases from V and 0 from J; bases not matched to a gene: 15. In DNA, the CDR3 is TGTGCCAGCAGTTCCCGTGGTAGCGGGTGGATTCGCTCCTACGAGCAGTACTTC. This codes for CASSSRGSGWIRSYEQYF.

The chain couples TRBV27 to TRBJ1-5, with TRBD1 matching over 8 bases. Germline CDR1 is MNHEY and CDR2 is SMNVEV (reference sequence). The CDR3 is 14 amino acids. V shed 3 bases, J shed 9 bases, and the junction held 7 bases outside the gene matches. The DNA for the CDR3 is TGTGCCAGCAGTTTTGACAGGGGAAGAGTGCCCCAGCATTTT. It specifies CASSFDRGRVPQHF.

The rearrangement joins TRBV20-1 to TRBJ2-7; D gene ambiguous. The CDR3 loop spans 10 amino acids. Trimming took off 6 bases at V and 7 bases at J, with 10 bases between the two ends. Germline values: CDR1 DFQATT, CDR2 SNEGSKA (reference sequence). For the CDR3, the DNA is TGCAGTGCGAGAAGGAGAGAGCAGTACTTC. It codes for CSARRREQYF.

The table lists this clone with a few counts. The V and J genes are TRBV5-4 and TRBJ1-2, with a tentative D call TRBD1 (5 bases). CDR3 length: 15 residues. Germline V CDR1 and CDR2: SGHNT, YYREEE (reference sequence). V lost 0 bases and J lost 0, with 9 bases in between. In nucleotides, the CDR3 is TGTGCCAGCAGCTTGGAACAGGCCGCTAACTATGGCTACACCTTC. Its protein product is CASSLEQAANYGYTF.

The chain links TRBV15 to TRBJ1-1; unclear D gene. Germline-derived CDR1 and CDR2 are LNHNV and YYDKDF (reference sequence). The CDR3 loop spans 14 amino acids. V was shortened by 0 bases and J by 4 bases, with 9 bases between the two germline ends. The CDR3, as DNA: TGTGCCACCAGCAGAGAGGATGCGGGCACTGAAGCTTTCTTT. Protein: CATSREDAGTEAFF.

The count of this clone is one. The V gene is TRBV7-9, the J gene TRBJ2-5; D gene ambiguous. The CDR3 is 11 residues long. Germline-derived CDR1 and CDR2 are SEHNR and FQNEAQ (reference sequence). The V and J ends lost 5 bases and 2 bases respectively, with 3 bases between them. The CDR3: CASSLQETQYF. Written as DNA, the CDR3 is TGTGCCAGCAGCCTACAAGAGACCCAGTACTTC.

The chain links TRBV5-6 to TRBJ1-2, with D possibly being TRBD1 (6 bases). Germline CDR1 reads SGHDT; CDR2 reads YYEEEE. The CDR3 contains 13 residues. The ends were cut back, 4 bases at V and 5 bases at J, with 12 bases in the middle. The CDR3 loop reads CASSQGQTYGYTF. DNA for the CDR3: TGTGCCAGCAGCCAAGGACAGACTTATGGCTACACCTTC.

The chain has TRBV18 and TRBJ1-2; maybe TRBD1 (6 bases). Germline V gives CDR1 KGHSH, CDR2 LQKENI. This CDR3 has 14 residues. The germline V and J ends were trimmed by 10 bases and 4 bases, with 19 bases remaining between them. CDR3 bases: TGTGCCACTTCACGGGGGGCGCAGAGCTATGGCTACACCTTC. This gives the protein CATSRGAQSYGYTF. Full variable domain (outside the CDR3, taken from reference TRBV18 and TRBJ1-2): NAGVMQNPRHLVRRRGQEARLRCSPMKGHSHVYWYRQLPEEGLKFMVYLQKENIIDESGMPKERFSAEFPKEGPSILRIQQVVRGDSAAYFCATSRGAQSYGYTFGSGTRLTVV.

This sequence joins TRBV5-5 and TRBJ1-2, with TRBD1 identical over 7 bases. This CDR3 has 13 amino acids. Germline-derived CDR1 and CDR2 are SGHKS and YYEKEE (reference sequence). V shed 3 bases and J 4 bases; nucleotides not matched to a gene: 3. The CDR3 DNA reads as TGTGCCAGCAGCTCCGGGACAGTCTATGGCTACACCTTC. It encodes CASSSGTVYGYTF. Supplemented by reference TRBV5-5 and TRBJ1-2, the full variable domain reads DAGVTQSPTHLIKTRGQQVTLRCSPISGHKSVSWYQQVLGQGPQFIFQYYEKEERGRGNFPDRFSARQFPNYSSELNVNALLLGDSALYLCASSSGTVYGYTFGSGTRLTVV.

CDR3 sequence (DNA): TGTGCCAGTAGGGAGTTCGATGGCTACACCTTC. Protein sequence: CASREFDGYTF. The chain carries TRBV19 and TRBJ1-2, with D unclear. Germline values: CDR1 LNHDA, CDR2 SQIVND (reference sequence). CDR3 length equals 11 residues. Trimming removed 6 bases from V and 6 bases from J, with 8 bases in between.